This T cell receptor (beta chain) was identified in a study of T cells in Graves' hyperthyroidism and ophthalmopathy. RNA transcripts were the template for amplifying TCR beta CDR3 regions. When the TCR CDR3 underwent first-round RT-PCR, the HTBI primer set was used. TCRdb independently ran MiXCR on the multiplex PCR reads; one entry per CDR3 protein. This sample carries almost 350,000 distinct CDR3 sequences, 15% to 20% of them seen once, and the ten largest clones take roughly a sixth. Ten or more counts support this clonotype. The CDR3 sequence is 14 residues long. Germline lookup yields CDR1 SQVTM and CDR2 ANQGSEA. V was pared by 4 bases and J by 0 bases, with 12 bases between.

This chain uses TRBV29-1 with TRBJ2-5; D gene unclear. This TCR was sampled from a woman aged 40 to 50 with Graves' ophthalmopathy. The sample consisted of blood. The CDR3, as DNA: TGCAGCGTTGCTTCAACAGCAAACCAAGAGACCCAGTACTTC. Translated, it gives CSVASTANQETQYF. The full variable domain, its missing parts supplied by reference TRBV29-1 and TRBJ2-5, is SAVISQKPSRDICQRGTSLTIQCQVDSQVTMMFWYRQQPGQSLTLIATANQGSEATYESGFVIDKFPISRPNLTFSTLTVSNMSPEDSSIYLCSVASTANQETQYFGPGTRLLVL.